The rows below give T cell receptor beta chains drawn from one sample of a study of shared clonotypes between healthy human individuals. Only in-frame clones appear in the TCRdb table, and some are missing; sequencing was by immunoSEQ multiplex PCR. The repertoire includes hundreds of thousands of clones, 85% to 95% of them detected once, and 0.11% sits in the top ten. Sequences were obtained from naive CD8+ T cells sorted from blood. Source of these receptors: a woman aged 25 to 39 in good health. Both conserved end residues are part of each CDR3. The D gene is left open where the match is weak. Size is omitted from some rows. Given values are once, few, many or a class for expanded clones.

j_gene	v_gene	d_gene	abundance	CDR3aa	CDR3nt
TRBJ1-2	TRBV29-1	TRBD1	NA	CSARQGLGANGYTF	TGCAGCGCCCGACAGGGCCTGGGGGCGAATGGCTACACCTTC
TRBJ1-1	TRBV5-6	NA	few	CASSFGLGNTEAFF	TGTGCCAGCAGCTTTGGGTTGGGGAACACTGAAGCTTTCTTT
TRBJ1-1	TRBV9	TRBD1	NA	CASSPQSATGGAEAFF	TGTGCCAGCAGCCCCCAAAGCGCCACAGGGGGAGCTGAAGCTTTCTTT
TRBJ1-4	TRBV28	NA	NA	CATRPKRMDEKLFF	TGTGCCACCAGACCTAAACGGATGGATGAAAAACTGTTTTTT
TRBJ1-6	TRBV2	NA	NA	CASSKGGRLYNSPLHF	TGTGCCAGCAGTAAAGGAGGGCGCCTATATAATTCACCCCTCCACTTT
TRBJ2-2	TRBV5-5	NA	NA	CASSFAGSYTGELFF	TGTGCCAGCAGCTTTGCGGGGTCCTACACCGGGGAGCTGTTTTTT
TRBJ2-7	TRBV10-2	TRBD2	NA	CASSPLAGGDEQYF	TGCGCCAGCAGCCCCCTAGCGGGAGGTGACGAGCAGTACTTC
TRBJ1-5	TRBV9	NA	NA	CASSESGYSNQPQHF	TGTGCCAGCAGCGAAAGTGGTTATAGCAATCAGCCCCAGCATTTT
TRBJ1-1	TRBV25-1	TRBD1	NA	CASSGGQGEAFF	TGTGCCAGCAGTGGGGGACAGGGAGAAGCTTTCTTT
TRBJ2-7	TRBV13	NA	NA	CASSLSGSIDEQYF	TGTGCCAGCAGCTTATCCGGGAGTATCGACGAGCAGTACTTC
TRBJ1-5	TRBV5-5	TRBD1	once	CASSGAGTANQPQHF	TGTGCCAGCAGCGGGGCCGGGACAGCCAATCAGCCCCAGCATTTT
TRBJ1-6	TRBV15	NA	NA	CATSRERDYNSPLHF	TGTGCCACCAGCAGAGAAAGGGACTATAATTCACCCCTCCACTTT
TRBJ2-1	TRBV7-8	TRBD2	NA	CASSSPKGLEINEQFF	TGTGCCAGCAGCTCCCCTAAAGGACTAGAAATCAATGAGCAGTTCTTC
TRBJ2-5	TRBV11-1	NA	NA	CASSPHPAGAQETQYF	TGTGCCAGCAGCCCCCACCCAGCAGGGGCCCAAGAGACCCAGTACTTC
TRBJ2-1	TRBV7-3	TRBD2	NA	CASSPYTSGPRGEQFF	TGTGCCAGCAGCCCCTATACTAGCGGACCCCGGGGGGAGCAGTTCTTC
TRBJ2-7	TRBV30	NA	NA	CAWSALRYYEQYF	TGTGCCTGGAGTGCCCTCAGATACTACGAGCAGTACTTC
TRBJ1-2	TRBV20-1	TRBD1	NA	CSARDRSGYTF	TGCAGTGCCAGGGACAGAAGTGGCTACACCTTC